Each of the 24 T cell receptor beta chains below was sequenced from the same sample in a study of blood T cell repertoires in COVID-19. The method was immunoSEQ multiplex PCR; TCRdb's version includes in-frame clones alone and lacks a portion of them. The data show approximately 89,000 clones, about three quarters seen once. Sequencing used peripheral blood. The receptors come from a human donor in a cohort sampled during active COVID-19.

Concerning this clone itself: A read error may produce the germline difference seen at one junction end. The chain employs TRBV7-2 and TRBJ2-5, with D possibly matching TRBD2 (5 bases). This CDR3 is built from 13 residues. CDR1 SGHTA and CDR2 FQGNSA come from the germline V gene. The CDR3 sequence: CASSLGLLETQYF. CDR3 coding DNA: TGTGCCAGCAGTTTAGGACTTCTTGAGACCCAGTACTTC.

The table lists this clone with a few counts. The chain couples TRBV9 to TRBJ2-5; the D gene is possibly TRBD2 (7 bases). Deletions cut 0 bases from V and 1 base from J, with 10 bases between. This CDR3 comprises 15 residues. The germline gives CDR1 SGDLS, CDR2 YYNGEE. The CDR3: CASSVGGGFQETQYF. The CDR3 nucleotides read TGTGCCAGCAGCGTAGGGGGGGGCTTCCAAGAGACCCAGTACTTC.

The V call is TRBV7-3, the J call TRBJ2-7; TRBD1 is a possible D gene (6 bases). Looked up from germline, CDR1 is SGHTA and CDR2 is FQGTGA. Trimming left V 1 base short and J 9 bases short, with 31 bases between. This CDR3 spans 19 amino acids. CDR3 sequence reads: CASSLIKGEAGAGEYGQYF. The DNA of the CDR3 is TGTGCCAGCAGCTTAATTAAAGGGGAAGCAGGGGCCGGGGAGTATGGGCAGTACTTC.

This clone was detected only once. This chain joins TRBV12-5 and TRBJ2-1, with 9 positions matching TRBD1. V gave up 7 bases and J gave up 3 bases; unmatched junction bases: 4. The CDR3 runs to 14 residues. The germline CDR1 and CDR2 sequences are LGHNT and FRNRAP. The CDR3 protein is CASVPGQGYNEQFF. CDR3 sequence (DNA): TGTGCTAGTGTCCCGGGACAGGGCTACAATGAGCAGTTCTTC.

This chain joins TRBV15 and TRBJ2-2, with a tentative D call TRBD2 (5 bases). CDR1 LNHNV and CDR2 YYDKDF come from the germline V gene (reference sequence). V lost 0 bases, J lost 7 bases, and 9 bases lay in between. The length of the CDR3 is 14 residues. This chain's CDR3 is CATSRDRGIGELFF. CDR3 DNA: TGTGCCACCAGCAGAGATAGAGGGATCGGGGAGCTGTTTTTT.

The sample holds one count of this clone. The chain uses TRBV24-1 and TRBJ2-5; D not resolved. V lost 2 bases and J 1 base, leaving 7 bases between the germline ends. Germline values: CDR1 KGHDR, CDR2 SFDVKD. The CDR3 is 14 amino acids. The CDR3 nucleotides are TGTGCCACCAGTGATTATAGCAGCCAAGAGACCCAGTACTTC. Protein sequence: CATSDYSSQETQYF.

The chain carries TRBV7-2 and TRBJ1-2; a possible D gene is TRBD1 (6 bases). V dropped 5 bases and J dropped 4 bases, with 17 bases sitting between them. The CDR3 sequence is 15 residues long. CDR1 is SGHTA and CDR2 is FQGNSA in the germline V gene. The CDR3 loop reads CASSPEGGALYGYTF. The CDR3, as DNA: TGTGCCAGCAGCCCCGAAGGGGGGGCCCTCTATGGCTACACCTTC.

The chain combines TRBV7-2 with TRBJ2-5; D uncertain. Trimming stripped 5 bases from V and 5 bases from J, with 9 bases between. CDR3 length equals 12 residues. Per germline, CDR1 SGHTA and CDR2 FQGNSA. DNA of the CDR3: TGTGCCAGCAGCCGTTGGCGGGAGACCCAGTACTTC. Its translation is CASSRWRETQYF.

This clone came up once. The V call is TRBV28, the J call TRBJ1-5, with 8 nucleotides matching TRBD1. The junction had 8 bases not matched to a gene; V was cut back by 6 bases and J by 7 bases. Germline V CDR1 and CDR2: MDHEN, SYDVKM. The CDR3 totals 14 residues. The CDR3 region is CASRNGQGGQPQHF. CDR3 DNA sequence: TGTGCCAGCAGAAACGGACAGGGTGGACAGCCCCAGCATTTT.

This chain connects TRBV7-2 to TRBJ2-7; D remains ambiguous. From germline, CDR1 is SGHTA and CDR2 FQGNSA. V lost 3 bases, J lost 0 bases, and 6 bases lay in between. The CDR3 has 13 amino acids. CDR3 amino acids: CASSFAGSYEQYF. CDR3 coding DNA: TGTGCCAGCAGCTTCGCAGGCTCCTACGAGCAGTACTTC.

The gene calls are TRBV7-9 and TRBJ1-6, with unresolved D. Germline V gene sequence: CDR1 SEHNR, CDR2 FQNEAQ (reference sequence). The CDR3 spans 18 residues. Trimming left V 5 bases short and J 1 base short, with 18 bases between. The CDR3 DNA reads TGTGCCAGCAGCCTAAAGGCGGGCGGATCATCCTATAATTCACCCCTCCACTTT. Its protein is CASSLKAGGSSYNSPLHF.

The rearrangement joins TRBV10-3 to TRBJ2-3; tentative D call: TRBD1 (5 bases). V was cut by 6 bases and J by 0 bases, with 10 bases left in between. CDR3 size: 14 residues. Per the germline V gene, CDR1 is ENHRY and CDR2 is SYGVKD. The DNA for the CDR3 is TGTGCCATCAGCAAAACAGGTAGCACAGATACGCAGTATTTT. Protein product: CAISKTGSTDTQYF.

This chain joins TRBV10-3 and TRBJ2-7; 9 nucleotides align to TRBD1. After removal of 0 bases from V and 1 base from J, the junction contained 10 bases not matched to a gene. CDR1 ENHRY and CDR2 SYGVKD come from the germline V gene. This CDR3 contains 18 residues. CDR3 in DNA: TGTGCCATCAGTGAGTCGACAGGGGGATCACTTGATTCCTACGAGCAGTACTTC. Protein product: CAISESTGGSLDSYEQYF.

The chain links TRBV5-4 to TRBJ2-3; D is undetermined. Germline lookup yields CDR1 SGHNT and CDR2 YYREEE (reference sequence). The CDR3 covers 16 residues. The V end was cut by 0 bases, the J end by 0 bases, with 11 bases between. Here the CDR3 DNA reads TGTGCCAGCAGCTTGGGTACGCGGCGGAGCACAGATACGCAGTATTTT. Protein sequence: CASSLGTRRSTDTQYF.

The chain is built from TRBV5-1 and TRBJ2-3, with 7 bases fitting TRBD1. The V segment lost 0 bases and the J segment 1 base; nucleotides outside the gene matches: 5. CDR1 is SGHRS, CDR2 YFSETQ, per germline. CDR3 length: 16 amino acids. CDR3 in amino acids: CASSLGITGGTDTQYF. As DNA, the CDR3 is TGCGCCAGCAGCTTGGGAATTACAGGGGGCACAGATACGCAGTATTTT.

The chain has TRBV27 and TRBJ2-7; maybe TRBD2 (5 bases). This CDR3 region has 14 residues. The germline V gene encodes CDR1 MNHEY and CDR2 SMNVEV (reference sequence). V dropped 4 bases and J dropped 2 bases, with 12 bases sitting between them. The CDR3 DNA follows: TGTGCCAGCAGTTCCGGACTGTTTACCTACGAGCAGTACTTC. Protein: CASSSGLFTYEQYF.

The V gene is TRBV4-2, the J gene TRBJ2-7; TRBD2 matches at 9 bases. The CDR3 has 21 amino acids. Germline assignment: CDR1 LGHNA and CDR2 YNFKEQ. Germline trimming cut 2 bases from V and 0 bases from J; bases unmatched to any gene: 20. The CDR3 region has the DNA TGTGCCAGCAGCCAACTAGGCCGGGCTAGCGGGAAACATTTGCTCTCCTACGAGCAGTACTTC. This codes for CASSQLGRASGKHLLSYEQYF.

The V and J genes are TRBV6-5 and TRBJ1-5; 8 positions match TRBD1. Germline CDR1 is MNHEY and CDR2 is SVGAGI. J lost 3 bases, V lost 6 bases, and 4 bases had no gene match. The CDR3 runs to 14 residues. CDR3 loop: CASRTRGHNQPQHF. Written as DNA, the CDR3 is TGTGCCAGCAGGACCAGGGGGCACAATCAGCCCCAGCATTTT.

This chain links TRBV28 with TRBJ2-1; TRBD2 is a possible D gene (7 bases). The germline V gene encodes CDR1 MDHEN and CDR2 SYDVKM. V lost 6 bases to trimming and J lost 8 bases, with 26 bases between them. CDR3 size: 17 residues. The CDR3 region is CASSQGTQVQGGDEQFF. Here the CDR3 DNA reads TGTGCCAGCAGCCAGGGAACTCAGGTACAAGGGGGGGATGAGCAGTTCTTC.

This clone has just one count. The CDR3 DNA is TGCGCCAGCAGCTTGGTACAGGGAACGGGAGATACGCAGTATTTT. Amino acid sequence: CASSLVQGTGDTQYF. V and J are TRBV5-1 and TRBJ2-3; maybe TRBD1 (6 bases). V lost 0 bases and J lost 5, with 13 bases in between. The V gene's germline CDR1 is SGHRS and CDR2 YFSETQ. This CDR3 region has 15 residues.

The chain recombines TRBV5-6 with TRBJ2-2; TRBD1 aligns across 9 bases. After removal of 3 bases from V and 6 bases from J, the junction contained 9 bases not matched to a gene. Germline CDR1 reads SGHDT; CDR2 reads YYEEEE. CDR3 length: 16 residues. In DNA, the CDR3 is TGTGCCAGCAGCTCTTCCGGGACAGGGCGGTCCGGGGAGCTGTTTTTT. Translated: CASSSSGTGRSGELFF.

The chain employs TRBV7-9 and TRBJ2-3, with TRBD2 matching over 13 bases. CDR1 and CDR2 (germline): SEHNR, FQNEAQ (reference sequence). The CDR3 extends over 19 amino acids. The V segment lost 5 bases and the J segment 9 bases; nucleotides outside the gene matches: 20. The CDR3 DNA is TGTGCCAGCAGCCCGGCAGCCTTACCGGGACTAGCGGGGCAGACGACGCAGTATTTT. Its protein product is CASSPAALPGLAGQTTQYF.

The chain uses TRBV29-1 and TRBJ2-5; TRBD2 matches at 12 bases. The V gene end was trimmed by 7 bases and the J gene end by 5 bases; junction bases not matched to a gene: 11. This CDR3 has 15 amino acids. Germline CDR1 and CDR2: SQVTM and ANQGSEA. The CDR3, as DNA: TGCAGCGCCCACCCCGCTAGCGGGAGGGAGGAGACCCAGTACTTC. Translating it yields CSAHPASGREETQYF.

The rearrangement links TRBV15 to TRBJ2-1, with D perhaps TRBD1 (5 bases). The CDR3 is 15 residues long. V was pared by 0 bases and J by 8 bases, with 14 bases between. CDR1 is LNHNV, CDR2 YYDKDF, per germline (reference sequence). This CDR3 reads CATSRDRGLTDEQFF. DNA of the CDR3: TGTGCCACCAGCAGAGATAGGGGCTTGACTGATGAGCAGTTCTTC.